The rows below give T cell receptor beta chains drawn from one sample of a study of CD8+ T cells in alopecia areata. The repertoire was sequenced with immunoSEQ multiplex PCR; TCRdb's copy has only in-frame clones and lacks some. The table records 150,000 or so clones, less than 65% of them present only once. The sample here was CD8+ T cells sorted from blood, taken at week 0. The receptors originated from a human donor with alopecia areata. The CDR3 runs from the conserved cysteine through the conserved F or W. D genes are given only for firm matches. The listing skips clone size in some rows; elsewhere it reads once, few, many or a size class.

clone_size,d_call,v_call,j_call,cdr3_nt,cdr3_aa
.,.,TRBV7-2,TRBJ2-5,TGTGCCAGCAGCTTATTGCTGACAACTGGAGGGCAAGAGACCCAGTACTTC,CASSLLLTTGGQETQYF
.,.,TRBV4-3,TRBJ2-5,TGCGCCAGCAGCCAAGTTAGGGGCAGCGGGGAGACCCAGTACTTC,CASSQVRGSGETQYF
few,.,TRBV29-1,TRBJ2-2,TGCAGCGTTTACGACGCCGGGGAGCTGTTTTTT,CSVYDAGELFF
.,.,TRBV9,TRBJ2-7,TGTGCCAGCAGCATCACAGGGACTCCTGGCGACGAGCAGTACTTC,CASSITGTPGDEQYF
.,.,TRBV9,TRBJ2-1,TGTGCCAGCAGCGTAGAGGCTAACCAATACAATGAGCAGTTCTTC,CASSVEANQYNEQFF
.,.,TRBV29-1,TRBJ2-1,TGCAGCGCTACAACCCAAGGGACGGGAACCTACAATGAGCAGTTCTTC,CSATTQGTGTYNEQFF
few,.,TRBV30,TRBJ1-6,TGTGCCTGGAGTTCGGGACAAAATAATTCACCCCTCCACTTT,CAWSSGQNNSPLHF
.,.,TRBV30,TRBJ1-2,TGTGCCTGGAGTGACGGGACGGCCTATGGCTACACCTTC,CAWSDGTAYGYTF
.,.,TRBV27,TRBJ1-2,TGTGCCAGCAGTTTATCAGTCAGAAACTATGGCTACACCTTC,CASSLSVRNYGYTF
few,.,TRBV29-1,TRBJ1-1,TGCAGCGTAATCGGGAGGACTGAAGCTTTCTTT,CSVIGRTEAFF
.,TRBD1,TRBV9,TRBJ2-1,TGTGCCAGCAGCCCCGAGGGGACAGTTTACAATGAGCAGTTCTTC,CASSPEGTVYNEQFF
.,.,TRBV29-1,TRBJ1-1,TGCAGCGTTGAAGATCTACCTAACTCGAACACTGAAGCTTTCTTT,CSVEDLPNSNTEAFF
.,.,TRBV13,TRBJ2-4,TGTGCCAGCAGCTTAGCGGCCGACAAAAACATTCAGTACTTC,CASSLAADKNIQYF
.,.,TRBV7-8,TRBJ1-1,TGTGCCAGCAGCTTATACGGGGCGCACATGAACACTGAAGCTTTCTTT,CASSLYGAHMNTEAFF
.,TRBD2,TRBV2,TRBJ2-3,TGTGCCAGCAGTGAATCTAGACTAGCGGGGGGCACAGATACGCAGTATTTT,CASSESRLAGGTDTQYF
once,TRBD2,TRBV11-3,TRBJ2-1,TGTGCCAGCAGCTCATTAGCGGGGAACAATGAGCAGTTCTTC,CASSSLAGNNEQFF
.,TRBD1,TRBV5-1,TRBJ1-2,TGCGCCAGCAGAAATCGGACAGGGGTCCATAACTATGGCTACACCTTC,CASRNRTGVHNYGYTF
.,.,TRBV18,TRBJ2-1,TGTGCCAGCTCACCACCGAGCGGAGCCTACAATGAGCAGTTCTTC,CASSPPSGAYNEQFF
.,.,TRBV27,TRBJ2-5,TGTGCCAGCAGTTTACGGTACCGCCAAGAGACCCAGTACTTC,CASSLRYRQETQYF
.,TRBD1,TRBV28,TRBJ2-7,TGTGCCAGCAGTCCATTGACAGGGTACTCCTACGAGCAGTACTTC,CASSPLTGYSYEQYF
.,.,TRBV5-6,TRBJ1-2,TGTGCCAGCAGCTTGGGTAACTCTGATTACACCTTC,CASSLGNSDYTF
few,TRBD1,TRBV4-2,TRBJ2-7,TGTGCCAGCAGCCAAGACGGACAGGGCAGCTCCTACGAGCAGTACTTC,CASSQDGQGSSYEQYF
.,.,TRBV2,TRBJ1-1,TGTGCCAGCAGTGACCCCCGACAATTAAACACTGAAGCTTTCTTT,CASSDPRQLNTEAFF
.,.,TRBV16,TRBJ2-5,TGTGCCAGCAGCCAATACCTAGGACAAGAGACCCAGTACTTC,CASSQYLGQETQYF
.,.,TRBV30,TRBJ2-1,TGTGCCTGGAGTAAACCAGGGGTTGGGCAGTTCTTC,CAWSKPGVGQFF
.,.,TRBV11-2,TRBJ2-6,TGTGCCAGCAGAGAACCGGGGGCCAACGTCCTGACTTTC,CASREPGANVLTF
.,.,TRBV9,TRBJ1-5,TGTGCCAGCAGCGTCTCGGCATCGCCTAATCAGCCCCAGCATTTT,CASSVSASPNQPQHF
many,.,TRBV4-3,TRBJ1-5,TGCGCCAGCAGCTCCGAAAGGGCATCTCATCAGCCCCAGCATTTT,CASSSERASHQPQHF
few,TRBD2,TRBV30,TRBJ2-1,TGTGCCTGGAGTAGCGGGGGGGCCGCGTACAATGAGCAGTTCTTC,CAWSSGGAAYNEQFF
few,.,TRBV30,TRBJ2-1,TGTGCCTGGAGTGTTAAGCAAGAGCAGTTCTTC,CAWSVKQEQFF
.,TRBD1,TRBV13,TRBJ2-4,TGTGCCAGCAGCTCGCGAGGGGGCGAAGACAAAAACATTCAGTACTTC,CASSSRGGEDKNIQYF
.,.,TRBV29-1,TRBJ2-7,TGCAGCGTTCATGACACCAACTACGAGCAGTACTTC,CSVHDTNYEQYF
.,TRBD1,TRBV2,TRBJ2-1,TGTGCCAGCAGTTCCGGACAGGGGGCGGAGCAGTTCTTC,CASSSGQGAEQFF